Detailed here is one T cell receptor beta chain. Time point denoted: newly diagnosed GD, antithyroid drugs for less than 3 months. From PBMCs, RNA was extracted and then used to make the TCR library. The TCR beta library used iRepertoire HTBI primers with Arm-PCR amplification of CDR3. From the multiplex PCR reads, TCRdb called clonotypes with MiXCR, one entry per CDR3 protein. The repertoire consists of under 300,000 distinct CDR3 sequences, with 15% to 20% occurring once and the leading ten covering approximately 20%. These data are taken from a study of regulatory T cells in long-lasting Graves disease. The CDR3 runs 15 residues. Germline V gives CDR1 SGHTA, CDR2 FQGTGA. Trimming took 2 bases from V and 1 from J; bases not matched to a gene: 2.

This TCR came from a female donor with Graves disease. The chain is built from TRBV7-3 and TRBJ1-1; the match to TRBD1 covers 9 bases. The starting material was peripheral blood mononuclear cells (PBMCs), obtained at new diagnosis, from a patient treated with antithyroid drugs. DNA of the CDR3: TGTGCCAGCAGCTTAGGGGGACAGGGGAACACTGAAGCTTTCTTT. Translating gives CASSLGGQGNTEAFF.